The following is a T cell receptor (beta chain) sequence with its context. The data stem from a study of blood T cells in healthy people across ages. The second PCR ran about 6 to 12 cycles with a sample-barcoded 5' primer and J-beta primers. TCRdb ran MiXCR on the 5' RACE reads and lists one entry per CDR3 protein. The sample carries about 1.8 million distinct CDR3 sequences, around 50% recorded once. The CDR3 totals 16 residues. CDR1 is SGHTA, CDR2 FQGNSA, per germline. The V segment lost 3 bases and the J segment 9 bases; nucleotides outside the gene matches: 13. The TCR was taken from a woman aged 40 to 55 in good health. The chain employs TRBV7-2 and TRBJ2-1, with 8 bases fitting TRBD2. The sequenced sample was blood. The CDR3: CASSFTPGLGSSEQFF. DNA for the CDR3: TGTGCCAGCAGCTTTACACCGGGACTAGGCTCAAGTGAGCAGTTCTTC.